This T cell receptor (beta chain) was captured in a study of beta chain features in type 1 diabetes. About the study: All samples yielded 107,917,701 examined sorted cells.

Trimming at V came to 3 bases and at J to 8 bases, leaving 7 bases not matched to a gene. This CDR3 is 15 amino acids long. Germline V gene sequence: CDR1 KGHSH, CDR2 LQKENI. About this clone itself: Its antigen is unknown.

Expressed TCRB transcripts were sequenced because the isolated RNA had all been reverse transcribed beforehand. Assay used: immunoSEQ multiplex PCR; TCRdb lists only in-frame clones, some missing. In the table there are around 180,000 clones, 13% of which are singletons. Study observations and caveats: At VDJ recombination sites, type 1 diabetes patients had fewer insertions and more deleted nucleotides. Resolution of whether HLA type affects TCRB rearrangement was not achieved here.

The clonotype originates from a woman aged 18-30 years in good health. Sequenced input: central memory CD4+ T cells from blood. This chain links TRBV18 with TRBJ1-4, with 9 bases matching TRBD1. The CDR3 DNA sequence: TGTGCCAGCTCACCGTTGGGACAGGGAGGCGAAAAACTGTTTTTT. Protein product: CASSPLGQGGEKLFF. Full variable domain (missing parts from reference TRBV18 and TRBJ1-4): NAGVMQNPRHLVRRRGQEARLRCSPMKGHSHVYWYRQLPEEGLKFMVYLQKENIIDESGMPKERFSAEFPKEGPSILRIQQVVRGDSAAYFCASSPLGQGGEKLFFGSGTQLSVL.